This T cell receptor (beta chain) is drawn from a study of blood T cell repertoires in COVID-19. Study context: The samples span acute and convalescent COVID-19 from the United States, Italy and Spain.

Participants had their cohort set by participant-reported clinical history. Between the trimmed V and J ends, which lost 8 bases and 3 bases, there was a span of 13 bases. There are 13 residues in the CDR3. CDR1 and CDR2 (germline): MDHEN, SYDVKM. Authors' processing steps: Nucleated cell counts were estimated from reference gene primer amplification. This table comes from immunoSEQ multiplex PCR, and its TCRdb copy is limited to in-frame clones, with some not included. That table is the source of V, J and clone size, and D and trimming were worked out from the DNA. The profile covers 150,000 to 200,000 clones, with about 91% appearing a single time and approximately 0.8% taken by the ten largest.

This clonotype was sampled from a woman aged 18-35 years who had recovered from COVID-19. The sample was PBMCs or T cells enriched from blood (not recorded which). The V gene is TRBV28, the J gene TRBJ1-2; D is unresolved. This chain's CDR3 is CASVAGSHYGYTF. CDR3 nucleotides: TGTGCCAGCGTCGCCGGGAGTCACTATGGCTACACCTTC.